This T cell receptor (beta chain) was recovered during a study of shared clonotypes between healthy human individuals. Overall study context: CD4 naive and CD4 memory each took three plates per donor, while CD8 naive took two and CD8 memory one. Study results and limitations: The authors expected sequencing depth to affect clonotype sharing among donors.

At the deep level, the assay was run. Clones were sequenced by immunoSEQ multiplex PCR, and TCRdb holds only the in-frame ones, with some missing. Of 550,000 to 800,000 clones listed, 74% were seen once; the top ten hold about 1.7%. This clone was seen many times. Its antigen is as yet unknown. The same CDR3 can be traced to other DNA sequences in this sample. The sequenced sample consisted of memory CD4+ T cells sorted from blood. The subset is: CD45RA-negative fraction. This clonotype was obtained from a woman under 40 in good health.

The CDR3 sequence: CASSYVNTEAFF. As DNA, the CDR3 is TGTGCCAGCAGTTACGTGAACACTGAAGCTTTCTTT. The chain combines TRBV6-6 with TRBJ1-1; no reliable D call. Trimming cost V 2 bases and J 0 bases, with 1 base left between them. The CDR3 is 12 amino acids. In germline, CDR1 is MNHNY, CDR2 SVGAGI (reference sequence).